Listed below are T cell receptor beta chains from one sample, sequenced in a study of OX40 agonist ivuxolimab in advanced cancers. Data came from immunoSEQ multiplex PCR; TCRdb stores just in-frame clones and leaves some out. The data contain around 69,000 clones, 70% to 90% of them singletons. Here the sequenced sample was CD4+ or CD8+ T cells sorted from blood, taken in a trial of the OX40 agonist ivuxolimab. The receptor source for this set is an adult with an advanced solid tumor such as melanoma, head and neck, liver or kidney cancer. CDR3s include the opening cysteine and the closing phenylalanine or tryptophan. Each record gives: V gene, J gene, CDR3 protein.

v_call: TRBV6-5
j_call: TRBJ2-6
cdr3_aa: CATVGGQAGANVLTF

v_call: TRBV7-2
j_call: TRBJ1-2
cdr3_aa: CASSPGTGGPYVYTF

v_call: TRBV7-9
j_call: TRBJ1-2
cdr3_aa: CASNPLGQNYGYTF

v_call: TRBV7-2
j_call: TRBJ1-2
cdr3_aa: CASSPTPTGTNGYTF

v_call: TRBV7-9
j_call: TRBJ1-1
cdr3_aa: CASSSFSEAFF